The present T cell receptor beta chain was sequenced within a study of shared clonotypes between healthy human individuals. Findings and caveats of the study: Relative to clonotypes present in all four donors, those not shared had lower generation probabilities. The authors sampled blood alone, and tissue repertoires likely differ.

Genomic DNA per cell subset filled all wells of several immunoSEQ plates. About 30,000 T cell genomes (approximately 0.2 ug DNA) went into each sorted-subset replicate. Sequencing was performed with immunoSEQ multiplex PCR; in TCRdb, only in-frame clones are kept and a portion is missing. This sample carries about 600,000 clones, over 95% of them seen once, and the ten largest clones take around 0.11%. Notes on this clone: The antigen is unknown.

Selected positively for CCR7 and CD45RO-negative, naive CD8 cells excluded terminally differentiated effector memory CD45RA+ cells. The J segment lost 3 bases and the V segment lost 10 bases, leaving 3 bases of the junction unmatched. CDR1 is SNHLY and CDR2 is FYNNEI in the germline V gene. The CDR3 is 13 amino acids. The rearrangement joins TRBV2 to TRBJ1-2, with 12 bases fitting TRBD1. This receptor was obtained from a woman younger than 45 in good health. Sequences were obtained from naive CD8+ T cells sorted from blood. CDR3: CATRDRGHYGYTF. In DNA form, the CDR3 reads TGTGCCACTCGGGACAGGGGGCACTATGGCTACACCTTC.